The 28 T cell receptor beta chains reported below all come from one sample, sequenced in a study of cytomegalovirus exposure and HLA in healthy donors. The PCR contained 60 Vbeta and 13 Jbeta primers. Repertoires were generated with immunoSEQ multiplex PCR, while TCRdb's copy carries only in-frame clones and drops some. The sample lists some 150,000 clones; around 72% were seen once. The source material was PBMCs. These receptors were taken from a man aged 50-60 years in good health and CMV-seropositive.

The genes are TRBV7-8 and TRBJ1-5, with D perhaps matching TRBD1 (6 bases). Deletions cut 6 bases from V and 6 bases from J, with 21 bases between. The CDR3 covers 16 residues. Germline V CDR1 and CDR2: SGHVS, FQNEAQ. The CDR3 spells CASRSERQGQAQPQHF. Here the CDR3 DNA reads TGTGCCAGCAGATCCGAAAGGCAGGGGCAGGCTCAGCCCCAGCATTTT.

The V call is TRBV29-1, the J call TRBJ2-7; D is possibly TRBD2 (6 bases). V lost 5 bases to trimming and J lost 0 bases, with 14 bases between them. The CDR3 has 14 amino acids. Per germline, CDR1 SQVTM and CDR2 ANQGSEA. The chain's CDR3 is CSVLKRASSYEQYF. The CDR3 DNA follows: TGCAGCGTTCTTAAGCGGGCCAGCTCCTACGAGCAGTACTTC.

V gene TRBV25-1 combines with J gene TRBJ1-4; 10 positions agree with TRBD1. This CDR3 has 15 amino acids. Per germline, CDR1 MGHDK and CDR2 SYGVNS. V gave up 7 bases and J gave up 9 bases; unmatched junction bases: 11. This CDR3 reads CASMGQGLGEKKLFF. In nucleotides, the CDR3 is TGTGCCAGCATGGGACAGGGGTTAGGAGAGAAAAAACTGTTTTTT.

The chain links TRBV5-1 to TRBJ2-7; TRBD1 agrees at 10 bases. CDR1 is SGHRS, CDR2 YFSETQ, per germline. V dropped 0 bases and J dropped 6; count of bases not matched to a gene: 0. This CDR3 spans 13 amino acids. Here the CDR3 DNA reads TGCGCCAGCAGCTTGGGGGACAGGGGCGAGCAGTACTTC. It encodes CASSLGDRGEQYF. The whole variable domain, remainder taken from reference TRBV5-1 and TRBJ2-7, is KAGVTQTPRYLIKTRGQQVTLSCSPISGHRSVSWYQQTPGQGLQFLFEYFSETQRNKGNFPGRFSGRQFSNSRSEMNVSTLELGDSALYLCASSLGDRGEQYFGPGTRLTVT.

The rearrangement uses TRBV10-3 and TRBJ2-2, with 8 bases matching TRBD1. Per the germline V gene, CDR1 is ENHRY and CDR2 is SYGVKD. The CDR3 is made up of 16 amino acids. Losses at the gene ends were 4 bases for V and 6 bases for J; bases not matched to a gene: 10. DNA of the CDR3: TGTGCCATCAGTGTGGGGCAGGGGGCCGACGCCGGGGAGCTGTTTTTT. It codes for CAISVGQGADAGELFF.

V usage is TRBV2 and J usage is TRBJ2-2; D perhaps matches TRBD2 (6 bases). The CDR3 covers 15 residues. Germline assignment: CDR1 SNHLY and CDR2 FYNNEI. V was shortened by 1 base and J by 6 bases, with 12 bases between the two germline ends. CDR3 nucleotide sequence: TGTGCCAGCAGTGAAGGTCGGGGGTGGGCCGGGGAGCTGTTTTTT. Amino acid sequence: CASSEGRGWAGELFF.

The chain has TRBV11-2 and TRBJ2-1; 9 positions agree with TRBD2. V gave up 3 bases and J gave up 2 bases; unmatched junction bases: 8. The germline gives CDR1 SGHAT, CDR2 FQNNGV. The CDR3 runs to 17 residues. CDR3 bases: TGTGCCAGCAGCTTTGATCGGCTAGCGGGGCCCTACAATGAGCAGTTCTTC. Amino acids: CASSFDRLAGPYNEQFF.

CDR3 protein: CASSLGQADEQYF. The CDR3 coding sequence is TGTGCCAGCAGCTTAGGACAGGCCGACGAGCAGTACTTC. The gene calls are TRBV5-4 and TRBJ2-7; 7 bases match TRBD1. The CDR3 is made up of 13 amino acids. Trimming removed 2 bases from V and 5 bases from J; junction bases left unmatched: 4. Germline CDR1 SGHNT, CDR2 YYREEE (reference sequence).

This clone has a single count. The V gene is TRBV27, the J gene TRBJ1-5; 8 bases align to TRBD1. The CDR3 covers 15 residues. Germline-derived CDR1 and CDR2 are MNHEY and SMNVEV (reference sequence). The J segment lost 6 bases and the V segment lost 5 bases, leaving 9 bases of the junction unmatched. The chain's CDR3 is CASSRSGQAGQPQHF. CDR3 nucleotides: TGTGCCAGCAGTCGCTCGGGACAGGCGGGTCAGCCCCAGCATTTT.

The rearrangement joins TRBV10-3 to TRBJ2-7; 7 bases are shared with TRBD1. Trimming took 5 bases from V and 2 from J; bases not matched to a gene: 3. CDR1 and CDR2 (germline): ENHRY, SYGVKD. The CDR3 spans 13 residues. CDR3 nucleotide sequence: TGTGCCATCAGTAGGGACAGTACCTACGAGCAGTACTTC. It specifies CAISRDSTYEQYF.

The chain joins TRBV7-2 to TRBJ2-3, with 8 positions matching TRBD1. The ends lost 2 bases at V and 3 bases at J; junction bases unmatched: 4. CDR1 is SGHTA and CDR2 is FQGNSA in the germline V gene. This CDR3 contains 15 residues. The CDR3 region is CASSLRTGRTDTQYF. The CDR3 coding sequence is TGTGCCAGCAGCTTAAGGACAGGGAGGACAGATACGCAGTATTTT. The full variable domain, its missing parts supplied by reference TRBV7-2 and TRBJ2-3, is GAGVSQSPSNKVTEKGKDVELRCDPISGHTALYWYRQSLGQGLEFLIYFQGNSAPDKSGLPSDRFSAERTGGSVSTLTIQRTQQEDSAVYLCASSLRTGRTDTQYFGPGTRLTVL.

The genes are TRBV5-4 and TRBJ1-1, with no clear D. Germline assignment: CDR1 SGHNT and CDR2 YYREEE (reference sequence). Trimming shortened V by 4 bases and J by 1 base, and 8 bases separated the two germline ends. This CDR3 is 13 amino acids long. CDR3 coding DNA: TGTGCCAGCAGCCCGACACCGAACACTGAAGCTTTCTTT. Protein sequence: CASSPTPNTEAFF.

This clone was detected a few times. The chain links TRBV6-1 to TRBJ1-5, with D hard to call. The CDR3 totals 15 residues. Trimming took 3 bases from V and 7 from J, leaving 16 bases between them. Germline loops: CDR1 MNHNS, CDR2 SASEGT. The CDR3 protein is CASSEEGVRSQPQHF. DNA of the CDR3: TGTGCCAGCAGTGAGGAGGGTGTCCGGAGCCAGCCCCAGCATTTT.

V and J are TRBV18 and TRBJ2-3; D uncertain. The CDR3 runs to 14 residues. V was cut by 1 base and J by 4 bases, with 9 bases left in between. The germline V gene encodes CDR1 KGHSH and CDR2 LQKENI. The CDR3 sequence is CASSPLETSDTQYF. The CDR3, as DNA: TGTGCCAGCTCACCACTAGAGACTTCAGATACGCAGTATTTT.

The J gene is TRBJ2-2, the V gene TRBV11-2; D is ambiguous. The V and J ends lost 5 bases and 3 bases respectively, with 7 bases between them. The CDR3 loop spans 13 amino acids. Germline loops: CDR1 SGHAT, CDR2 FQNNGV. The CDR3 DNA reads as TGTGCCAGCAGCCCTCGCGACACCGGGGAGCTGTTTTTT. This translates into CASSPRDTGELFF. Supplemented by reference TRBV11-2 and TRBJ2-2, the full variable domain reads EAGVAQSPRYKIIEKRQSVAFWCNPISGHATLYWYQQILGQGPKLLIQFQNNGVVDDSQLPKDRFSAERLKGVDSTLKIQPAKLEDSAVYLCASSPRDTGELFFGEGSRLTVL.

The J gene is TRBJ2-6, the V gene TRBV28; possible D gene TRBD2, 5 bases. CDR3 length: 15 amino acids. Germline CDR1 reads MDHEN; CDR2 reads SYDVKM. Between the trimmed V and J ends, which lost 7 bases and 0 bases, there was a span of 10 bases. CDR3 nucleotides: TGTGCCAGCACTTTTGGAGGCTCTGGGGCCAACGTCCTGACTTTC. It is translated as CASTFGGSGANVLTF.

This chain joins TRBV5-1 and TRBJ1-2, with 7 nucleotides matching TRBD1. V was pared by 2 bases and J by 4 bases, with 5 bases of the junction left unmatched. The CDR3 sequence is 14 residues long. Germline CDR1 and CDR2: SGHRS and YFSETQ. This chain's CDR3 is CASSFETGSYGYTF. CDR3 DNA sequence: TGCGCCAGCAGCTTCGAGACAGGGTCCTATGGCTACACCTTC.

The V and J genes are TRBV7-3 and TRBJ2-5, with TRBD1 matching 8 bases. Germline assignment: CDR1 SGHTA and CDR2 FQGTGA. The junction had 17 bases not matched to a gene; V was cut back by 4 bases and J by 1 base. The CDR3 runs to 19 residues. This chain's CDR3 is CASSSRDRRDPRGQETQYF. The CDR3 region has the DNA TGTGCCAGCAGCTCCCGGGACAGGCGGGACCCTCGGGGCCAAGAGACCCAGTACTTC.

The chain employs TRBV7-2 and TRBJ2-1; D gene uncertain. V lost 5 bases, J lost 7 bases, and 6 bases lay in between. The germline gives CDR1 SGHTA, CDR2 FQGNSA. This CDR3 has 11 amino acids. This CDR3 is CASSQRNEQFF. The CDR3 DNA is TGTGCCAGCAGCCAGAGGAATGAGCAGTTCTTC.

The rearrangement links TRBV4-1 to TRBJ2-1; 7 nucleotides align to TRBD1. V lost 6 bases and J lost 4; bases outside the gene matches: 12. From germline, CDR1 is MGHRA and CDR2 YSYEKL. The CDR3 totals 16 residues. For the CDR3, the DNA is TGCGCCAGCAGGCGAGCCCCCGGACAGGATTACAATGAGCAGTTCTTC. It codes for CASRRAPGQDYNEQFF.

V gene TRBV5-6 combines with J gene TRBJ1-5; 7 positions agree with TRBD1. After removal of 1 base from V and 9 bases from J, the junction contained 7 bases not matched to a gene. This CDR3 spans 14 amino acids. Germline V CDR1 and CDR2: SGHDT, YYEEEE. The CDR3 loop is CASSLNRGIRPQHF. The DNA of the CDR3 is TGTGCCAGCAGCTTGAACAGGGGCATACGGCCCCAGCATTTT.

V is TRBV11-2 and J is TRBJ2-5; TRBD2 aligns across 7 bases. The germline V gene encodes CDR1 SGHAT and CDR2 FQNNGV. V lost 0 bases, J lost 5 bases, and 3 bases stayed unmatched. CDR3 length equals 14 residues. CDR3 bases: TGTGCCAGCAGCTTAGAGTGGGGGGGTGAGACCCAGTACTTC. Translated, it gives CASSLEWGGETQYF.

In this sample, this clone turned up once. The junction and the germline gene differ at one end; a read error may be behind it. The chain joins TRBV7-2 to TRBJ2-2; 8 positions match TRBD2. Germline V gene sequence: CDR1 SGHTA, CDR2 FQGNSA. The CDR3 has 15 amino acids. CDR3: CASRKAGAKTGELFF. The CDR3 coding sequence is TGTGCCAGCAGAAAAGCGGGAGCGAAGACCGGGGAGCTGTTTTTT.

This clone was observed a few times. The rearrangement links TRBV2 to TRBJ1-1; D is uncertain. V lost 11 bases to trimming and J lost 2 bases, with 21 bases between them. The CDR3 contains 15 residues. In germline, CDR1 is SNHLY, CDR2 FYNNEI. For the CDR3, the DNA is TGTGCCGGACTTATACGCCCAACCCATAACACTGAAGCTTTCTTT. The encoded protein is CAGLIRPTHNTEAFF.

This chain links TRBV19 with TRBJ1-4; 9 positions match TRBD1. V lost 7 bases and J lost 8; bases outside the gene matches: 8. The germline V gene has CDR1 LNHDA and CDR2 SQIVND (reference sequence). CDR3 length: 14 residues. CDR3 DNA sequence: TGTGCCAGTAAGGTGACAGGGGGTGACGAAAAACTGTTTTTT. Residues: CASKVTGGDEKLFF. The full variable domain, completed using reference TRBV19 and TRBJ1-4, is DGGITQSPKYLFRKEGQNVTLSCEQNLNHDAMYWYRQDPGQGLRLIYYSQIVNDFQKGDIAEGYSVSREKKESFPLTVTSAQKNPTAFYLCASKVTGGDEKLFFGSGTQLSVL.

The rearrangement joins TRBV6-1 to TRBJ2-1; unclear D gene. Trimming took off 2 bases at V and 9 bases at J, with 11 bases between the two ends. The CDR3 is 13 amino acids. Germline values: CDR1 MNHNS, CDR2 SASEGT. The CDR3 spells CASSETQVLEQFF. In nucleotides, the CDR3 is TGTGCCAGCAGTGAAACCCAGGTCCTTGAGCAGTTCTTC.

The chain joins TRBV27 to TRBJ1-2; TRBD1 matches at 9 bases. The V gene end was trimmed by 5 bases and the J gene end by 2 bases; junction bases not matched to a gene: 9. The CDR3 is 16 residues long. Germline assignment: CDR1 MNHEY and CDR2 SMNVEV (reference sequence). For the CDR3, the DNA is TGTGCCAGCAGTACGTGGGGGACAGGGACGAACTATGGCTACACCTTC. Protein product: CASSTWGTGTNYGYTF.

This clone was found a few times. The chain recombines TRBV5-6 with TRBJ1-1; D might be TRBD1 (6 bases). V was pared by 5 bases and J by 10 bases, with 21 bases between. Germline V gene data show CDR1 as SGHDT and CDR2 as YYEEEE. This CDR3 has 14 amino acids. This CDR3 reads CASSYWTVAYLAFF. CDR3 DNA: TGTGCCAGCAGTTACTGGACAGTGGCCTATTTAGCTTTCTTT.